The TCR beta chain under discussion was sequenced for a study of T cell changes during pregnancy in multiple sclerosis. Sequencing used immunoSEQ multiplex PCR; TCRdb keeps in-frame clones, though not all of them. The sample yields 35,000 to 45,000 clones, approximately 94% seen once. Germline-derived CDR1 and CDR2 are LNHDA and SQIVND (reference sequence). The ends lost 6 bases at V and 2 bases at J; junction bases unmatched: 8. CDR3 size: 16 residues. V gene TRBV19 combines with J gene TRBJ1-5; TRBD1 agrees at 9 bases. The sequence derives from a female donor with multiple sclerosis, enrolled in a pregnancy study. The sequenced sample was peripheral blood, obtained before pregnancy. CDR3 DNA: TGTGCCAGTAGGCCCGGACAGGGGAGACGCAATCAGCCCCAGCATTTT. Translating gives CASRPGQGRRNQPQHF.